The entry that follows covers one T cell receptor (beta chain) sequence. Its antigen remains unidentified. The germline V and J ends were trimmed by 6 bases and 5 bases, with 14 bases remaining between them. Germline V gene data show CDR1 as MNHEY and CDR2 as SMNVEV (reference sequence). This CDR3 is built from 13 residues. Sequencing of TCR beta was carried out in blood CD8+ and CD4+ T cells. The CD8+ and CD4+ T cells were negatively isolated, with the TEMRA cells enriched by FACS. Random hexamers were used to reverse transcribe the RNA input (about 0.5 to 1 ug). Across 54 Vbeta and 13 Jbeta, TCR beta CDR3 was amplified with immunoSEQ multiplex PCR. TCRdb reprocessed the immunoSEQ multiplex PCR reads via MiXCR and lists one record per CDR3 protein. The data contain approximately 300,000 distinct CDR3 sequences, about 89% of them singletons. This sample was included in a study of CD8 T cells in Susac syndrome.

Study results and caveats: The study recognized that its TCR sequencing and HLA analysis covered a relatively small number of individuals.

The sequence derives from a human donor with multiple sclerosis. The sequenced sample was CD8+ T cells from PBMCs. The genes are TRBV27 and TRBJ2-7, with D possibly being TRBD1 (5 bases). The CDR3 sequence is CASSPFQGNEQYF. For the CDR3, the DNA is TGTGCCAGCAGCCCGTTCCAGGGAAACGAGCAGTACTTC.